The 14 T cell receptor beta chains presented below share a single source sample, sequenced in a study of T-cell reconstitution after alpha-beta-depleted transplantation in children. Preparing the TCRbeta library involved the use of unique molecular identifiers. TCRdb fed the PCR reads into MiXCR, producing one record per CDR3 protein. The sample shows some 200,000 distinct CDR3 sequences, 7.5% to 10% of them seen only once. The specimen comprised PBMCs from the stem cell graft donor, sampled from the stem cell graft. These receptors originate from a human donor who donated a stem cell graft to a child with SCID.

This clonotype has at least ten counts. The chain uses TRBV12-3 or TRBV12-4 and TRBJ2-2; maybe TRBD1 (6 bases). The CDR3 is 14 residues long. Trimming took off 6 bases at V and 6 bases at J, with 14 bases between the two ends. The CDR3 protein is CASRKQGWAGELFF. The DNA for the CDR3 is TGTGCCAGCAGGAAACAGGGTTGGGCCGGGGAGCTGTTTTTT.

This clonotype was recorded many times. The chain has TRBV7-3 and TRBJ1-6, with D unclear. CDR3 size: 15 residues. Germline V lookup: CDR1 SGHTA, CDR2 FQGTGA. V was clipped by 5 bases and J by 10 bases, with 18 bases between them. The CDR3, as DNA: TGTGCCAGCAGCCCTCAGCGGGTCCTCCGGTCACCCCTCCACTTT. Its translation: CASSPQRVLRSPLHF.

This clonotype has ten or more counts. The chain carries TRBV5-1 and TRBJ1-1; TRBD1 is a possible D gene (5 bases). Germline CDR1 is SGHRS and CDR2 is YFSETQ. The germline V and J ends were trimmed by 4 bases and 0 bases, with 16 bases remaining between them. This CDR3 has 16 residues. CDR3: CASSPQGWGMNTEAFF. CDR3 coding DNA: TGCGCCAGCAGCCCCCAAGGATGGGGCATGAACACTGAAGCTTTCTTT.

Worth noting for this clonotype: A much larger clone differs from this one at a single base, so this may be a read error. The chain employs TRBV9 and TRBJ2-2; TRBD1 matches at 7 bases. The CDR3 loop spans 15 amino acids. The germline gives CDR1 SGDLS, CDR2 YYNGEE. The CDR3 DNA sequence: TGTGCCAGCAGCGAGCCGGGACAGCGGTTCGGGGAGCTGATTTTT. Its translation: CASSEPGQRFGELIF. The full variable domain, its missing parts supplied by reference TRBV9 and TRBJ2-2, is DSGVTQTPKHLITATGQRVTLRCSPRSGDLSVYWYQQSLDQGLQFLIQYYNGEERAKGNILERFSAQQFPDLHSELNLSSLELGDSALYFCASSEPGQRFGELIFGEGSRLTVL.

This clonotype was seen repeatedly, ten times or more. This chain joins TRBV4-1 and TRBJ1-2, with 8 bases lining up with TRBD1. V dropped 3 bases and J dropped 4; count of bases not matched to a gene: 7. CDR1 is MGHRA, CDR2 YSYEKL, per germline. This CDR3 spans 15 amino acids. This CDR3 reads CASSHDRDRIYGYTF. CDR3 coding DNA: TGCGCCAGCAGCCATGACCGGGACAGGATCTATGGCTACACCTTC.

Many counts were recorded for this clonotype. J is TRBJ2-6 and V is TRBV19; D tentatively reads TRBD1 or TRBD2 (5 bases each). V dropped 5 bases and J dropped 0 bases, with 17 bases sitting between them. From germline, CDR1 is LNHDA and CDR2 SQIVND (reference sequence). This CDR3 comprises 18 residues. The CDR3 bases are TGTGCCAGTAGTTTGGGGACGGGTGAACTCTCTGGGGCCAACGTCCTGACTTTC. Its protein product is CASSLGTGELSGANVLTF. Based on the CDR3 plus reference TRBV19 and TRBJ2-6, the full variable domain is DGGITQSPKYLFRKEGQNVTLSCEQNLNHDAMYWYRQDPGQGLRLIYYSQIVNDFQKGDIAEGYSVSREKKESFPLTVTSAQKNPTAFYLCASSLGTGELSGANVLTFGAGSRLTVL.

The table lists this clonotype with many counts. The chain has TRBV20-1 and TRBJ2-1; D is perhaps TRBD2 (6 bases). V lost 5 bases, J lost 4 bases, and 18 bases lay in between. Germline V lookup: CDR1 DFQATT, CDR2 SNEGSKA (reference sequence). This CDR3 comprises 15 residues. CDR3 sequence reads: CSALLGSGPYNEQFF. CDR3 coding DNA: TGCAGTGCTCTGCTGGGTAGCGGACCATACAATGAGCAGTTCTTC.

V usage is TRBV7-8 and J usage is TRBJ2-5; no definite D call. Germline V gives CDR1 SGHVS, CDR2 FQNEAQ. The CDR3 has 12 residues. The CDR3 DNA sequence: TGTGTCAGTAGCTCCCCAGCGGAGACCCAGTACTTC. It specifies CVSSSPAETQYF. Together with reference TRBV7-8 and TRBJ2-5, the CDR3 gives the full variable domain: GAGVSQSPRYKVAKRGQDVALRCDPISGHVSLFWYQQALGQGPEFLTYFQNEAQLDKSGLPSDRFFAERPEGSVSTLKIQRTQQEDSAVYLCVSSSPAETQYFGPGTRLLVL.

The gene calls are TRBV18 and TRBJ1-1; 7 bases agree with TRBD1. V dropped 6 bases and J dropped 4; count of bases not matched to a gene: 5. CDR1 and CDR2 (germline): KGHSH, LQKENI. There are 13 residues in the CDR3. The CDR3 loop reads CASSPDRRTEAFF. The CDR3 DNA reads as TGTGCCAGCTCCCCGGACAGGCGCACTGAAGCTTTCTTT.

In its sample, this clonotype was seen many times. CDR3 nucleotide sequence: TGCGCCAGCAGCTTGATAACAGAAGCCTACGAGCAGTACTTC. Translated, it gives CASSLITEAYEQYF. The chain carries TRBV5-1 and TRBJ2-7; D call uncertain. Trimming stripped 1 base from V and 2 bases from J, with 10 bases between. In germline, CDR1 is SGHRS, CDR2 YFSETQ. The CDR3 is 14 residues long.

This clonotype was detected ten times or more. The chain is built from TRBV20-1 and TRBJ2-7; D gene uncertain. This CDR3 has 16 residues. V dropped 2 bases and J dropped 4 bases, with 21 bases sitting between them. Germline V gene data show CDR1 as DFQATT and CDR2 as SNEGSKA (reference sequence). For the CDR3, the DNA is TGCAGTGCTAGACCCGAAGAGAGGAATACCGGATACGAGCAGTACTTC. Its translation is CSARPEERNTGYEQYF.

This clonotype was recorded many times. The chain carries TRBV5-1 and TRBJ1-1; 8 bases align to TRBD1. The V gene's germline CDR1 is SGHRS and CDR2 YFSETQ. This CDR3 contains 13 residues. After removal of 4 bases from V and 8 bases from J, the junction contained 7 bases not matched to a gene. Written as DNA, the CDR3 is TGCGCCAGCAGCCCTGACAGGGGTAGGGAAGCTTTCTTT. It translates to CASSPDRGREAFF.

This clonotype was detected many times. The rearrangement joins TRBV7-2 to TRBJ2-5; D unclear. The germline V gene has CDR1 SGHTA and CDR2 FQGNSA. V was clipped by 4 bases and J by 2 bases, with 8 bases between them. CDR3 size: 13 residues. Here the CDR3 DNA reads TGTGCCAGCAGCTCCCCCACACAAGAGACCCAGTACTTC. This sequence encodes CASSSPTQETQYF.

Many counts were recorded for this clonotype. The V and J genes are TRBV20-1 and TRBJ1-6; 7 nucleotides agree with TRBD1. The CDR3 loop spans 14 amino acids. The J segment lost 7 bases and the V segment lost 6 bases, leaving 9 bases of the junction unmatched. In germline, CDR1 is DFQATT, CDR2 SNEGSKA (reference sequence). The CDR3 region has the DNA TGCAGTGCCAGTGGTCGGACAGGCAATTCACCCCTCCACTTT. This translates into CSASGRTGNSPLHF.